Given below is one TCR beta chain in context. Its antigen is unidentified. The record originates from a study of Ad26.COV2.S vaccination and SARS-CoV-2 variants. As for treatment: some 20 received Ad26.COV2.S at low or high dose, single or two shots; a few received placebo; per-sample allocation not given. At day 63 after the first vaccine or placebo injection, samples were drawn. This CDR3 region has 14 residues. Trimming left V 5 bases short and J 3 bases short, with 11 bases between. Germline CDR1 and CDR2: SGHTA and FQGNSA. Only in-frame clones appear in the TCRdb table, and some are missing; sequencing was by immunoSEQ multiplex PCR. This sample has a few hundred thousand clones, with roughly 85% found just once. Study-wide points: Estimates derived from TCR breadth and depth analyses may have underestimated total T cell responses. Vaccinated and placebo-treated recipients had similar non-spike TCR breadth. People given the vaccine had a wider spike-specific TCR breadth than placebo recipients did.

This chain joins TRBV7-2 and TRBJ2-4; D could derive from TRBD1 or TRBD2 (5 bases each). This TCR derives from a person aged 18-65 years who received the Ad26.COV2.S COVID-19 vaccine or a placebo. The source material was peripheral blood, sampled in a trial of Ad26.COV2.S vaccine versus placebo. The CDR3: CASSRDEVKNIQYF. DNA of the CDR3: TGTGCCAGCAGCAGGGACGAAGTCAAAAACATTCAGTACTTC.